The next 29 T cell receptor beta chains were all read from a single sample in a study of T cell responses to AZD1222 COVID-19 vaccine. The table came from immunoSEQ multiplex PCR; TCRdb's copy has only in-frame clones and leaves some out. The sample has some 100,000 clones; 70% to 90% are singletons. Sample: peripheral blood, taken on day 0 of AZD1222 vaccination. The source is an adult in good health.

In its sample, this clone was seen a few times. V and J are TRBV2 and TRBJ1-5; 7 bases match TRBD1. J was trimmed by 0 bases and V by 6 bases; bases with no gene match: 5. This CDR3 spans 15 amino acids. Germline CDR1 reads SNHLY; CDR2 reads FYNNEI. CDR3 sequence reads: CASSGDRYSNQPQHF. The CDR3 DNA is TGTGCCAGCAGCGGGGACAGATATAGCAATCAGCCCCAGCATTTT. Filled out from reference TRBV2 and TRBJ1-5, the complete variable domain reads EPEVTQTPSHQVTQMGQEVILRCVPISNHLYFYWYRQILGQKVEFLVSFYNNEISEKSEIFDDQFSVERPDGSNFTLKIRSTKLEDSAMYFCASSGDRYSNQPQHFGDGTRLSIL.

This chain links TRBV4-3 with TRBJ1-1, with a possible D match to TRBD1 (6 bases). This CDR3 region has 18 residues. CDR1 is LGHNA, CDR2 YSLEER, per germline. Trimming took 3 bases from V and 4 from J, leaving 24 bases between them. The CDR3 nucleotides read TGCGCCAGCAGCCACCCCATTCGGGGGGCGATAGTGACCACTGAAGCTTTCTTT. Its translation is CASSHPIRGAIVTTEAFF.

J is TRBJ2-6 and V is TRBV18; D unclear. The CDR3 spans 16 residues. Germline assignment: CDR1 KGHSH and CDR2 LQKENI. Trimming cost V 6 bases and J 0 bases, with 12 bases left between them. The CDR3 nucleotides are TGTGCCAGCTCTCCCCCTTTGGCCTCTGGGGCCAACGTCCTGACTTTC. Translating gives CASSPPLASGANVLTF.

The V and J genes are TRBV29-1 and TRBJ1-2; 11 bases line up with TRBD1. The CDR3 is 13 residues long. V trimming: 7 bases; J trimming: 8 bases; junction bases outside the gene matches: 9. In germline, CDR1 is SQVTM, CDR2 ANQGSEA. The CDR3 nucleotides are TGCAGCGCAACGGGACAGGGGGGATACGGCTACACCTTC. Its translation: CSATGQGGYGYTF.

The chain joins TRBV7-8 to TRBJ1-2, with D tentatively TRBD1 (5 bases). Germline lookup yields CDR1 SGHVS and CDR2 FQNEAQ. The CDR3 is made up of 13 amino acids. V was shortened by 8 bases and J by 4 bases, with 14 bases between the two germline ends. In DNA form, the CDR3 reads TGTGCCAGCGAGGCGGGGGGTCCCTATGGCTACACCTTC. Amino acid sequence: CASEAGGPYGYTF.

This clone was counted once. The chain has TRBV5-1 and TRBJ1-1; tentatively, D is TRBD1 (6 bases). This CDR3 has 13 residues. CDR1 and CDR2 from the germline V gene are SGHRS and YFSETQ. Trimming removed 4 bases from V and 6 bases from J, with 13 bases in between. The CDR3 sequence: CASSPHEGAEAFF. CDR3 in DNA: TGCGCCAGCAGCCCGCATGAGGGGGCTGAAGCTTTCTTT. Full variable domain (rest looked up from reference TRBV5-1 and TRBJ1-1): KAGVTQTPRYLIKTRGQQVTLSCSPISGHRSVSWYQQTPGQGLQFLFEYFSETQRNKGNFPGRFSGRQFSNSRSEMNVSTLELGDSALYLCASSPHEGAEAFFGQGTRLTVV.

The rearrangement uses TRBV5-1 and TRBJ2-7; perhaps TRBD1 as D (6 bases). Germline V gives CDR1 SGHRS, CDR2 YFSETQ. V gave up 1 base and J gave up 4 bases, with 18 bases separating them. CDR3 length equals 16 residues. CDR3: CASSLTSLEGVYEQYF. CDR3 coding DNA: TGCGCCAGCAGCTTGACGAGTCTAGAGGGGGTTTACGAGCAGTACTTC.

The chain combines TRBV30 with TRBJ1-6, with D tentatively TRBD1 (6 bases). The germline V gene encodes CDR1 GTSNPN and CDR2 SVGIG (reference sequence). V dropped 5 bases and J dropped 0 bases, with 11 bases sitting between them. The CDR3 loop spans 15 amino acids. The CDR3, as DNA: TGTGCCTGGGGACAGTTCAGCTCCTATAATTCACCCCTCCACTTT. It is translated as CAWGQFSSYNSPLHF.

The J gene is TRBJ1-5, the V gene TRBV24-1; the D gene is possibly TRBD1 (6 bases). Between the trimmed V and J ends, which lost 10 bases and 1 base, there was a span of 13 bases. The germline CDR1 and CDR2 sequences are KGHDR and SFDVKD. This CDR3 is 14 amino acids long. The CDR3 sequence is CATTPDRSNQPQHF. The CDR3 nucleotides read TGTGCCACAACACCGGACAGAAGCAATCAGCCCCAGCATTTT.

The J gene is TRBJ1-3, the V gene TRBV28; D not certain. Trimming shortened V by 7 bases and J by 0 bases, and 16 bases separated the two germline ends. Germline assignment: CDR1 MDHEN and CDR2 SYDVKM. This CDR3 is 16 amino acids long. The CDR3 spells CASTSGSANSGNTIYF. DNA for the CDR3: TGTGCCAGCACCTCGGGCAGTGCCAACTCTGGAAACACCATATATTTT.

CDR3 nucleotides: TGTGCCTGGAGTAGGGAGGCGAACACTGAAGCTTTCTTT. It codes for CAWSREANTEAFF. The chain combines TRBV30 with TRBJ1-1; D unresolved. This CDR3 comprises 13 residues. Germline V gene data show CDR1 as GTSNPN and CDR2 as SVGIG (reference sequence). V was cut by 2 bases and J by 1 base, with 8 bases left in between.

This clone was seen a few times. The V and J genes are TRBV28 and TRBJ2-5; tentatively, D is TRBD2 (7 bases). CDR3 length equals 16 residues. Germline CDR1 reads MDHEN; CDR2 reads SYDVKM. The germline V and J ends were trimmed by 6 bases and 4 bases, with 21 bases remaining between them. DNA of the CDR3: TGTGCCAGCAGCCAAGGGGGAGGGCAGGGCAGAGAGACCCAGTACTTC. This encodes CASSQGGGQGRETQYF.

This rearrangement joins TRBV5-1 to TRBJ1-1; no firm D call. The V gene's germline CDR1 is SGHRS and CDR2 YFSETQ. The CDR3 totals 13 residues. Trimming took 0 bases from V and 7 from J, leaving 10 bases between them. The CDR3 DNA follows: TGCGCCAGCAGCTTGGCCGGGCGGAGTGAAGCTTTCTTT. It encodes CASSLAGRSEAFF.

This chain links TRBV21-1 with TRBJ2-2; TRBD1 is the table's D call, not checked against the DNA. TRBV21-1 is deemed a pseudogene. The CDR3 runs 16 residues. The chain's CDR3 is CASSKDRATNTGELFF. The CDR3 region has the DNA TGTGCCAGCAGCAAAGACAGGGCTACGAACACCGGGGAGCTGTTTTTT.

The J gene is TRBJ2-1, the V gene TRBV6-2 or TRBV6-3, with D tentatively TRBD2 (5 bases). Germline CDR1 and CDR2: MNHEY and SVGEGT. The V and J ends lost 3 bases and 6 bases respectively, with 12 bases between them. The CDR3 has 14 residues. The CDR3 DNA reads TGTGCCAGCAGTTATTTGAGGGCCGGCAATGAGCAGTTCTTC. It is translated as CASSYLRAGNEQFF.

This chain joins TRBV7-2 and TRBJ1-2; D gene unclear. Trimming removed 0 bases at V and 2 bases at J, with 10 bases between. The germline CDR1 and CDR2 sequences are SGHTA and FQGNSA. CDR3 length: 15 residues. DNA for the CDR3: TGTGCCAGCAGCTTAGCGACGACTGCGAACTATGGCTACACCTTC. This encodes CASSLATTANYGYTF.

V is TRBV9 and J is TRBJ1-6; 7 nucleotides line up with TRBD1. CDR1 is SGDLS, CDR2 YYNGEE, per germline. The CDR3 runs to 14 residues. Trimming at V came to 4 bases and at J to 6 bases, leaving 4 bases not matched to a gene. CDR3: CASSLGTVNSPLHF. DNA for the CDR3: TGTGCCAGCAGCCTCGGGACAGTTAATTCACCCCTCCACTTT.

In DNA form, the CDR3 reads TGTGCCAGTAGTATACCGGGCTCCAGGGCTGAAGCTTTCTTT. Protein: CASSIPGSRAEAFF. The rearrangement uses TRBV19 and TRBJ1-1, with D possibly matching TRBD1 (5 bases). This CDR3 is built from 14 residues. CDR1 LNHDA and CDR2 SQIVND come from the germline V gene (reference sequence). Trimming stripped 2 bases from V and 6 bases from J, with 13 bases between.

The genes are TRBV5-6 and TRBJ2-7, with TRBD2 matching over 12 bases. This CDR3 has 17 residues. Germline V gene lookup returns CDR1 SGHDT and CDR2 YYEEEE. The V gene end was trimmed by 0 bases and the J gene end by 0 bases; junction bases not matched to a gene: 4. CDR3 bases: TGTGCCAGCAGCTTGGTCGGACTAGCGGGGCCCTCCTACGAGCAGTACTTC. It yields the protein CASSLVGLAGPSYEQYF.

The CDR3 protein is CASSRQGLGANVLTF. For the CDR3, the DNA is TGTGCCAGCAGCCGACAGGGACTCGGGGCCAACGTCCTGACTTTC. The rearrangement uses TRBV27 and TRBJ2-6; possible D gene TRBD1, 7 bases. The CDR3 totals 15 residues. Germline CDR1 is MNHEY and CDR2 is SMNVEV (reference sequence). V was trimmed by 6 bases and J by 4 bases, leaving 13 bases between them.

The CDR3 sequence: CASSLLPSGSRSSYNEQFF. The DNA for the CDR3 is TGTGCCAGCAGTTTATTACCTAGCGGGAGTAGAAGCTCCTACAATGAGCAGTTCTTC. The chain joins TRBV28 to TRBJ2-1; the match to TRBD2 covers 10 bases. J gave up 0 bases and V 1 base, and 9 bases lay outside the gene matches. CDR3 length: 19 amino acids. The germline gives CDR1 MDHEN, CDR2 SYDVKM.

This clone was detected a few times. The chain is built from TRBV28 and TRBJ2-1; 11 nucleotides match TRBD2. The V and J ends lost 7 bases and 10 bases, in that order; junction bases with no gene match: 12. This CDR3 comprises 15 residues. Germline V lookup: CDR1 MDHEN, CDR2 SYDVKM. The CDR3 is CASTILAGGPLEQFF. Written as DNA, the CDR3 is TGTGCCAGCACTATTTTAGCGGGAGGGCCACTGGAGCAGTTCTTC.

This clone was seen only a few times. CDR3 amino acids: CASSPTSGNTGELFF. CDR3 DNA: TGTGCCAGCAGCCCGACTAGCGGGAACACCGGGGAGCTGTTTTTT. This chain uses TRBV7-2 with TRBJ2-2, with 9 positions matching TRBD2. J lost 1 base, V lost 5 bases, and 2 bases had no gene match. CDR1 is SGHTA, CDR2 FQGNSA, per germline. The CDR3 has 15 residues.

The sample holds one count of this clone. The chain joins TRBV6-5 to TRBJ1-2; 10 nucleotides agree with TRBD1. The germline V gene encodes CDR1 MNHEY and CDR2 SVGAGI. This CDR3 spans 14 amino acids. With V trimmed by 7 bases and J by 3 bases, 5 bases remained unmatched. The CDR3, as DNA: TGTGCCAGCACCATGGACAGGGGGGACTATGGCTACACCTTC. Encoded protein: CASTMDRGDYGYTF.

The chain couples TRBV18 to TRBJ2-7; 11 bases line up with TRBD2. This CDR3 has 19 amino acids. The germline V gene has CDR1 KGHSH and CDR2 LQKENI. V lost 4 bases and J lost 2; bases outside the gene matches: 16. CDR3 DNA sequence: TGTGCCAGCTCACTCCGGGCCCCGAAGGTGGGACTAGCGGCCTACGAGCAGTACTTC. This sequence encodes CASSLRAPKVGLAAYEQYF.

Only one count was recorded for this clone. V usage is TRBV24-1 and J usage is TRBJ2-7, with TRBD2 identical over 10 bases. Looked up from germline, CDR1 is KGHDR and CDR2 is SFDVKD. The CDR3 runs to 15 residues. Losses at the gene ends were 3 bases for V and 2 bases for J; bases not matched to a gene: 3. CDR3 loop: CATSDTTSGPYEQYF. The CDR3 bases are TGTGCCACCAGTGATACGACTAGCGGGCCCTACGAGCAGTACTTC.

This chain uses TRBV5-5 with TRBJ1-1; 9 bases are a match to TRBD1. This CDR3 contains 15 residues. Germline V gene sequence: CDR1 SGHKS, CDR2 YYEKEE (reference sequence). V lost 3 bases, J lost 3 bases, and 6 bases stayed unmatched. CDR3 sequence: CASSSGQGWDTEAFF. CDR3 coding DNA: TGTGCCAGCAGCTCGGGACAGGGATGGGACACTGAAGCTTTCTTT.

This sequence joins TRBV18 and TRBJ1-2; 7 bases fit TRBD1. This CDR3 contains 14 residues. Germline V CDR1 and CDR2: KGHSH, LQKENI. After removal of 3 bases from V and 6 bases from J, the junction contained 7 bases not matched to a gene. The CDR3 sequence is CASSPLDRDHGYTF. Written as DNA, the CDR3 is TGTGCCAGCTCACCGCTTGACAGGGACCATGGCTACACCTTC. The full variable domain, in which reference TRBV18 and TRBJ1-2 provide the parts outside the CDR3, is NAGVMQNPRHLVRRRGQEARLRCSPMKGHSHVYWYRQLPEEGLKFMVYLQKENIIDESGMPKERFSAEFPKEGPSILRIQQVVRGDSAAYFCASSPLDRDHGYTFGSGTRLTVV.

The V call is TRBV6-5, the J call TRBJ1-2, with a tentative D call TRBD1 (5 bases). Trimming took off 0 bases at V and 4 bases at J, with 9 bases between the two ends. The germline CDR1 and CDR2 sequences are MNHEY and SVGAGI. The CDR3 runs 14 residues. CDR3 bases: TGTGCCAGCAGTTACTCGAGGGGAATCTATGGCTACACCTTC. This gives the protein CASSYSRGIYGYTF.